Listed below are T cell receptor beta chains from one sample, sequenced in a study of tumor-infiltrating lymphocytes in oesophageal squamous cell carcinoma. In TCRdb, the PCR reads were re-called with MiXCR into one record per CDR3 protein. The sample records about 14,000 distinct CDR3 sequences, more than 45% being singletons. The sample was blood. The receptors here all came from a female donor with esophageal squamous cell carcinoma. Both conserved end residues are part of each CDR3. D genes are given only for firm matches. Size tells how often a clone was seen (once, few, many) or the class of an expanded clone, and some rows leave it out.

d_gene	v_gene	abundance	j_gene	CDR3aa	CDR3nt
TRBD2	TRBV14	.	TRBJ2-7	CASSPRDYNEQYF	TGTGCCAGCAGCCCCAGGGACTACAATGAGCAGTACTTC
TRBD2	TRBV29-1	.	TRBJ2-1	CSVEDHRGAYNEQFF	TGCAGCGTTGAAGATCATCGGGGGGCCTACAATGAGCAGTTCTTC
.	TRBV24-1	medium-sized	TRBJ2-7	CATSQYGNEQYF	TGTGCCACCTCTCAATATGGCAACGAGCAGTACTTC
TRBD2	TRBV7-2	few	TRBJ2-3	CASSLLLAGGGNTDTQYF	TGTGCCAGCAGCTTACTACTAGCGGGAGGGGGGAACACAGATACGCAGTATTTT
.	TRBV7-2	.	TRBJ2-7	CASSLTSIEQYF	TGTGCCAGCAGCTTAACTAGCATTGAGCAGTACTTC
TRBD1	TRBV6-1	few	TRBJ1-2	CASRGTGGFYGYTF	TGTGCCAGCAGAGGGACAGGGGGCTTCTATGGCTACACCTTC
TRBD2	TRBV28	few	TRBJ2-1	CASSLSLTSGDYNEQFF	TGTGCCAGCAGTTTATCCCTGACTAGCGGGGATTACAATGAGCAGTTCTTC
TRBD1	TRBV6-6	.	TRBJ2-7	CASSFGGTGNYNEQYF	TGTGCCAGCAGTTTCGGTGGGACAGGGAACTACAATGAGCAGTACTTC
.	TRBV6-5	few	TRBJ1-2	CASRRRGEANYGYTF	TGTGCCAGCAGGAGGCGGGGAGAAGCCAACTATGGCTACACCTTC
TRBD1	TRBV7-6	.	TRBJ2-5	CASSLGTGDNSPLHF	TGTGCCAGCAGCTTGGGGACAGGGGATAATTCACCCCTCCACTTC
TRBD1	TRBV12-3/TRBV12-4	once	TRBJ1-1	CASSRPRQGNNEAFF	TGTGCCAGCAGTCGTCCGAGACAGGGGAACAATGAAGCTTTCTTT
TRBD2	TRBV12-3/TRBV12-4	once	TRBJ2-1	CASSLARQLAGEQFF	TGTGCCAGCAGTTTAGCGCGGCAACTAGCGGGGGAGCAGTTCTTC
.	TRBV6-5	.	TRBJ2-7	CASSYPGRSYNEQYF	TGTGCCAGCAGTTACCCGGGACGCTCCTACAATGAGCAGTACTTC
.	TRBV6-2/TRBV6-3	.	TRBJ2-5	CASSYFRTTQETQYF	TGTGCCAGCAGTTACTTTAGGACAACCCAAGAGACCCAGTACTTC
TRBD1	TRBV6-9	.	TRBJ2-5	CASNYRGGETQYF	TGTGCCAGCAATTACAGGGGCGGGGAGACCCAGTACTTC
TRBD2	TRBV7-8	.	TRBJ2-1	CASRSPGLAGDNEQFF	TGTGCCAGCAGGTCACCGGGACTAGCGGGAGACAATGAGCAGTTCTTC
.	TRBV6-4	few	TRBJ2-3	CASSQGGTQYF	TGTGCCAGCAGTCAGGGAGGTACGCAGTATTTT
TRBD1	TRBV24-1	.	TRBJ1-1	CATSGQGKTEAFF	TGTGCCACCAGTGGACAGGGAAAGACTGAAGCTTTCTTT
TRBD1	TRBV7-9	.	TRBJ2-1	CASSSTLGGTGTGGEQFF	TGTGCCAGCAGCTCCACCCTCGGTGGGACAGGGACAGGAGGGGAGCAGTTCTTC
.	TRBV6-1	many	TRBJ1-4	CASSPPGSNEKLFF	TGTGCCAGCAGCCCCCCTGGGTCTAATGAAAAACTGTTTTTT
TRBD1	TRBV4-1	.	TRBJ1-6	CASSQDGGQGYSPLHF	TGCGCCAGCAGCCAAGACGGGGGACAGGGGTACTCACCCCTCCACTTT
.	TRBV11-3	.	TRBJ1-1	CASSSKAGQQNTEAFF	TGTGCCAGCAGCTCCAAAGCCGGACAGCAGAACACTGAAGCTTTCTTT
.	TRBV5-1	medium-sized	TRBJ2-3	CASSLDSTLDTQYF	TGCGCCAGCAGCCTGGACAGTACCCTTGATACGCAGTATTTT
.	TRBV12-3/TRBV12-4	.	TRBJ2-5	CASSLMGTQYF	TGTGCCAGCAGTTTGATGGGGACCCAGTACTTC
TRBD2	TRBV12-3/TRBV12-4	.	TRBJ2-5	CASSLPLAGVETQYF	TGTGCCAGCAGTTTACCGCTAGCGGGAGTGGAGACCCAGTACTTC
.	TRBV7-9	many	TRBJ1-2	CASSLAPLNPYGYTF	TGTGCCAGCAGCTTAGCCCCCCTGAATCCCTATGGCTACACCTTC
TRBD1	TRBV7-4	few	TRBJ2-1	CASSPDRERHEQFF	TGTGCCAGCAGCCCCGACAGGGAGAGACATGAGCAGTTCTTC
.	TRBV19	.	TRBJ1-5	CASSRGINQPQHF	TGTGCCAGTAGTAGGGGCATCAATCAGCCCCAGCATTTT
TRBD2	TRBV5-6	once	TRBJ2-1	CASSWGTSGDTQFF	TGTGCCAGCAGCTGGGGGACTAGCGGAGATACGCAGTTCTTC
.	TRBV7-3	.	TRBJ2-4	CASSPPGGRKNIQYF	TGTGCCAGCAGCCCACCCGGGGGACGCAAAAACATTCAGTACTTC
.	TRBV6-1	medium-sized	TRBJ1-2	CASSRDVANYGYTF	TGTGCCAGCAGCAGAGACGTCGCTAACTATGGCTACACCTTC
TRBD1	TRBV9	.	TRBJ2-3	CASSGGQGSTDTQYF	TGTGCCAGCAGCGGGGGACAGGGGAGCACAGATACGCAGTATTTT
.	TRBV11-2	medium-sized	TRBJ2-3	CASSHGRGRGGTDTQYF	TGTGCCAGCAGCCACGGCCGGGGGAGGGGGGGCACAGATACGCAGTATTTT
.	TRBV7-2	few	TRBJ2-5	CASSLVSGETQYF	TGTGCCAGCAGCTTAGTATCAGGGGAGACCCAGTACTTC
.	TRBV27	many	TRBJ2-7	CASSFTGLSSYNEQYF	TGTGCCAGCAGTTTTACAGGGCTGAGCTCCTACAATGAGCAGTACTTC
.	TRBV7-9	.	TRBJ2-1	CASSLDASSYNEQFF	TGTGCCAGCAGCTTAGACGCGAGCTCCTACAATGAGCAGTTCTTC
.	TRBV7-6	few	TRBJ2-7	CASSFFSYEQYF	TGTGCCAGCAGCTTCTTCTCCTACGAGCAGTACTTC
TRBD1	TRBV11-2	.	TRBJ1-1	CASSPDRGMNTEAFF	TGTGCCAGCAGCCCGGACAGGGGAATGAACACTGAAGCTTTCTTT
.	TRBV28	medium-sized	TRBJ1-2	CASSLDLNYGYTF	TGTGCCAGCAGTTTAGATCTAAACTATGGCTACACCTTC
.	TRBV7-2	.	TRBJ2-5	CASSLGERETQYF	TGTGCCAGCAGCTTAGGGGAGAGAGAGACCCAGTACTTC
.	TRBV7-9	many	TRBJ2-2	CASSSGDFTGELFF	TGTGCCAGCAGCTCCGGGGACTTCACCGGGGAGCTGTTTTTT
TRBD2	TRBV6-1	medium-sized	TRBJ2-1	CASRVRGGLDEQFF	TGTGCCAGCAGGGTGCGGGGGGGCTTGGATGAGCAGTTCTTC
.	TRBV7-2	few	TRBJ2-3	CASSAVLVSTDTQYF	TGTGCCAGCAGCGCGGTTCTGGTGAGCACAGATACGCAGTATTTT
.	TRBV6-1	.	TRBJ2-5	CASSLLGANVQETQYF	TGTGCCAGCAGTCTACTTGGAGCCAACGTGCAAGAGACCCAGTACTTC
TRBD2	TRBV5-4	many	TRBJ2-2	CASRDRRGGGTGELFF	TGTGCCAGCAGGGATCGGAGGGGCGGGGGCACCGGGGAGCTGTTTTTT
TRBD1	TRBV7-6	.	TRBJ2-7	CASSLMSGQGPAYEQYF	TGTGCCAGCAGCTTAATGTCGGGACAGGGACCAGCCTACGAGCAGTACTTC
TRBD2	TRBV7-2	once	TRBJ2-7	CASSLATSGGWGEQYF	TGTGCCAGCAGCTTGGCGACGAGCGGGGGCTGGGGCGAGCAGTACTTC
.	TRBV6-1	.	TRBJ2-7	CASSETTSYEQYF	TGTGCCAGCAGTGAAACCACATCATACGAGCAGTACTTC
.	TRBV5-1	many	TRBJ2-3	CASSVASVSTDTQYF	TGCGCCAGCAGCGTGGCTAGCGTGTCCACAGATACGCAGTATTTT